One and the same sample provided the 32 T cell receptor beta chains below, sequenced in a study of blood T cell repertoires in COVID-19. Method: immunoSEQ multiplex PCR; TCRdb's copy keeps in-frame clones and lacks some. Seen here are about 220,000 clones, around 88% observed once, and the top ten hold 14% to 15%. Source material: PBMCs or T cells enriched from blood (not recorded which). Receptors originate from a woman in her fifties or sixties with acute COVID-19.

This sequence joins TRBV7-9 and TRBJ1-4; tentatively, D is TRBD1 (5 bases). Germline loops: CDR1 SEHNR, CDR2 FQNEAQ (reference sequence). The ends were cut back, 6 bases at V and 6 bases at J, with 11 bases in the middle. This CDR3 contains 13 residues. DNA of the CDR3: TGTGCCAGCAGTCGGGGGATCTATGAAAAACTGTTTTTT. This sequence encodes CASSRGIYEKLFF.

V gene TRBV27 combines with J gene TRBJ1-1, with a weak D call TRBD1 (6 bases). The V end was cut by 5 bases, the J end by 6 bases, with 16 bases between. The CDR3 runs to 14 residues. Germline V gene sequence: CDR1 MNHEY, CDR2 SMNVEV (reference sequence). CDR3 bases: TGTGCCAGCAGTCCATTCCCGGACAGACCTGAAGCTTTCTTT. This gives the protein CASSPFPDRPEAFF.

The chain has TRBV19 and TRBJ1-5; a weak D match, TRBD1 (5 bases). This CDR3 region has 16 residues. V was cut by 2 bases and J by 0 bases, with 11 bases left in between. The V gene's germline CDR1 is LNHDA and CDR2 SQIVND (reference sequence). The CDR3 nucleotides read TGTGCCAGTAGTATAATCCGGGGGAATAGCAATCAGCCCCAGCATTTT. This translates into CASSIIRGNSNQPQHF. Full variable domain (remainder filled in from reference TRBV19 and TRBJ1-5): DGGITQSPKYLFRKEGQNVTLSCEQNLNHDAMYWYRQDPGQGLRLIYYSQIVNDFQKGDIAEGYSVSREKKESFPLTVTSAQKNPTAFYLCASSIIRGNSNQPQHFGDGTRLSIL.

The chain is built from TRBV6-5 and TRBJ2-7; 11 nucleotides agree with TRBD1. V was clipped by 8 bases and J by 5 bases; unmatched bases: 5. The germline gives CDR1 MNHEY, CDR2 SVGAGI. This CDR3 contains 13 residues. CDR3 nucleotide sequence: TGTGCCAGCGGACAGGGGGCGATGGACGAGCAGTACTTC. As protein: CASGQGAMDEQYF.

This clone has a single count. The chain is built from TRBV19 and TRBJ2-2, with D possibly being TRBD2 (6 bases). Germline lookup yields CDR1 LNHDA and CDR2 SQIVND (reference sequence). The ends were cut back, 6 bases at V and 5 bases at J, with 16 bases in the middle. This CDR3 is built from 15 residues. CDR3: CASRAAGLRTGELFF. The CDR3 DNA reads as TGTGCCAGTAGAGCGGCGGGACTCCGAACCGGGGAGCTGTTTTTT.

This clone was picked up a small number of times. This chain joins TRBV14 and TRBJ2-3; D not resolved. This CDR3 region has 13 residues. Trimming left V 4 bases short and J 5 bases short, with 10 bases between. Germline V lookup: CDR1 SGHDN, CDR2 FVKESK. The CDR3: CASSPHAGDTQYF. For the CDR3, the DNA is TGTGCCAGCAGCCCCCATGCCGGAGATACGCAGTATTTT.

The rearrangement joins TRBV19 to TRBJ1-5, with a possible D match to TRBD1 (6 bases). Trimming stripped 6 bases from V and 5 bases from J, with 11 bases between. CDR3 length: 13 residues. Germline CDR1 LNHDA, CDR2 SQIVND (reference sequence). The CDR3 DNA is TGTGCCAGTAGAACAGGGTTATATCAGCCCCAGCATTTT. Translation: CASRTGLYQPQHF.

The chain couples TRBV24-1 to TRBJ2-7, with D perhaps matching TRBD1 (6 bases). CDR1 and CDR2 from the germline V gene are KGHDR and SFDVKD. Trimming stripped 4 bases from V and 7 bases from J, with 10 bases between. This CDR3 spans 12 amino acids. The CDR3 DNA is TGTGCCACCAGTGAGGGACAATCGGAGCAGTACTTC. Translating gives CATSEGQSEQYF.

The chain recombines TRBV11-2 with TRBJ1-4; the D gene is possibly TRBD1 (5 bases). The V end was cut by 1 base, the J end by 5 bases, with 11 bases between. In germline, CDR1 is SGHAT, CDR2 FQNNGV. The CDR3 has 15 residues. CDR3 in DNA: TGTGCCAGCAGCTTAGCAGGGTACAAAAATGAAAAACTGTTTTTT. This gives the protein CASSLAGYKNEKLFF.

This clone came up many times. V and J are TRBV7-9 and TRBJ1-3; no reliable D call. Germline CDR1 and CDR2: SEHNR and FQNEAQ (reference sequence). V was trimmed by 7 bases and J by 1 base, leaving 17 bases between them. The CDR3 runs 16 residues. As DNA, the CDR3 is TGTGCCAGCACCGAAGTCTGGACGGGGTCTGGAAACACCATATATTTT. Its protein is CASTEVWTGSGNTIYF.

CDR3 DNA sequence: TGTGCCAGCAGACGGACACGGCATAACACCGGGGAGCTGTTTTTT. This sequence encodes CASRRTRHNTGELFF. The V call is TRBV6-5, the J call TRBJ2-2, with D possibly matching TRBD1 (5 bases). CDR3 length: 15 residues. V was trimmed by 6 bases and J by 2 bases, leaving 13 bases between them. Germline V gene lookup returns CDR1 MNHEY and CDR2 SVGAGI.

This clone was seen repeatedly, ten times or more. The chain uses TRBV10-3 and TRBJ2-1, with 8 bases that match TRBD1. The ends lost 4 bases at V and 8 bases at J; junction bases unmatched: 13. Germline V gives CDR1 ENHRY, CDR2 SYGVKD. The CDR3 length is 16 residues. CDR3 nucleotide sequence: TGTGCCATCAGTGTGCGTGGGACAGGTGATGTAGATGAGCAGTTCTTC. This translates into CAISVRGTGDVDEQFF.

This chain links TRBV27 with TRBJ1-5; D may be TRBD1 (6 bases). Germline CDR1 and CDR2: MNHEY and SMNVEV (reference sequence). V was pared by 10 bases and J by 6 bases, with 16 bases between. The CDR3 extends over 13 amino acids. The CDR3 sequence: CATCGWGPQPQHF. CDR3 coding DNA: TGTGCCACCTGTGGGTGGGGGCCTCAGCCCCAGCATTTT.

CDR3 nucleotide sequence: TGTGCCATCAGGTCAGACAGGGGAGCAGAGTCTAACTATGGCTACACCTTC. Translated: CAIRSDRGAESNYGYTF. This sequence joins TRBV10-3 and TRBJ1-2; TRBD1 matches 8 bases. The germline V gene encodes CDR1 ENHRY and CDR2 SYGVKD. The trim removed 6 bases at V and 0 bases at J, leaving 12 bases unmatched. The CDR3 is 17 amino acids.

J is TRBJ2-1 and V is TRBV7-9, with D maybe TRBD2 (5 bases). V was clipped by 4 bases and J by 10 bases, with 11 bases between them. CDR1 and CDR2 (germline): SEHNR, FQNEAQ (reference sequence). CDR3 length equals 12 residues. CDR3 DNA: TGTGCCAGCAGCTATGTTGAGGGCGAGCAGTTCTTC. Protein sequence: CASSYVEGEQFF.

The CDR3 nucleotides read TGTGCCAGCAGCCAGGGGGGCGTGGCCCCCTACGGCGGCTACACCTTC. Encoded protein: CASSQGGVAPYGGYTF. The V and J genes are TRBV7-6 and TRBJ1-2, with 7 nucleotides matching TRBD1. This CDR3 comprises 16 residues. Germline loops: CDR1 SGHVS, CDR2 FNYEAQ. The V gene end was trimmed by 5 bases and the J gene end by 8 bases; junction bases not matched to a gene: 17.

The gene calls are TRBV29-1 and TRBJ2-7, with TRBD2 matching 7 bases. V shed 2 bases, J shed 2 bases, and the junction held 6 bases outside the gene matches. The CDR3 runs 14 residues. From germline, CDR1 is SQVTM and CDR2 ANQGSEA. CDR3 sequence reads: CSVELVGGPYEQYF. The DNA of the CDR3 is TGCAGCGTTGAACTAGTGGGAGGGCCCTACGAGCAGTACTTC.

This chain joins TRBV5-1 and TRBJ1-5; maybe TRBD1 (6 bases). CDR3 size: 15 residues. V lost 0 bases, J lost 4 bases, and 11 bases lay in between. Germline V gives CDR1 SGHRS, CDR2 YFSETQ. As DNA, the CDR3 is TGCGCCAGCAGCTTGGCAGGGGCAAAGAATCAGCCCCAGCATTTT. It is translated as CASSLAGAKNQPQHF. Variable domain in full (rest from reference TRBV5-1 and TRBJ1-5): KAGVTQTPRYLIKTRGQQVTLSCSPISGHRSVSWYQQTPGQGLQFLFEYFSETQRNKGNFPGRFSGRQFSNSRSEMNVSTLELGDSALYLCASSLAGAKNQPQHFGDGTRLSIL.

The chain combines TRBV27 with TRBJ2-7, with TRBD1 identical over 9 bases. Germline V gene lookup returns CDR1 MNHEY and CDR2 SMNVEV (reference sequence). With V trimmed by 4 bases and J by 6 bases, 10 bases remained unmatched. CDR3 length: 15 amino acids. CDR3 coding DNA: TGTGCCAGCAGTTCGGAAACAGGGGGCCTACGCGAGCAGTACTTC. Amino acids: CASSSETGGLREQYF.

The chain joins TRBV3-1 (or the pseudogene TRBV3-2) to TRBJ2-1; D possibly corresponds to TRBD2 (6 bases). V lost 0 bases and J lost 4, with 13 bases in between. Per germline, CDR1 LGHDT and CDR2 YNNKEL (reference sequence). The CDR3 has 16 residues. CDR3 in amino acids: CASSQEGLARYNEQFF. DNA of the CDR3: TGTGCCAGCAGCCAAGAAGGTCTAGCGCGTTACAATGAGCAGTTCTTC.

This clone was counted once. CDR3 sequence: CASSVADRGWGNTIYF. The DNA of the CDR3 is TGTGCCAGCAGCGTAGCCGACAGGGGATGGGGAAACACCATATATTTT. The genes are TRBV9 and TRBJ1-3, with 8 bases identical to TRBD1. The CDR3 has 16 amino acids. V lost 0 bases to trimming and J lost 4 bases; unmatched junction nucleotides: 6. Germline CDR1 and CDR2: SGDLS and YYNGEE.

This chain uses TRBV4-1 with TRBJ1-1; D not certain. Germline V CDR1 and CDR2: MGHRA, YSYEKL. This CDR3 is built from 14 residues. V lost 4 bases and J lost 5, with 14 bases in between. DNA for the CDR3: TGCGCCAGCAGCCTCAGGCCGCCGGGGACTGAAGCTTTCTTT. The encoded protein is CASSLRPPGTEAFF.

The chain links TRBV27 to TRBJ1-3; 9 nucleotides line up with TRBD1. This CDR3 is built from 14 residues. Trimming took 7 bases from V and 4 from J; bases not matched to a gene: 5. Germline V gene sequence: CDR1 MNHEY, CDR2 SMNVEV (reference sequence). CDR3 bases: TGTGCCAGCATGAACAGGGGGCGAGGAAACACCATATATTTT. This translates into CASMNRGRGNTIYF.

This chain connects TRBV11-2 to TRBJ1-5, with a tentative D call TRBD1 (6 bases). Trimming left V 3 bases short and J 7 bases short, with 13 bases between. The CDR3 runs 14 residues. Per germline, CDR1 SGHAT and CDR2 FQNNGV. As DNA, the CDR3 is TGTGCCAGCAGCTTCACAGGGCTAGGGCAGCCCCAGCATTTT. Translating it yields CASSFTGLGQPQHF.

CDR3 coding DNA: TGTGCCAGCAGCCCCCAGGGTGAAAAACTGTTTTTT. Translated, it gives CASSPQGEKLFF. V is TRBV7-9 and J is TRBJ1-4; tentatively, D is TRBD1 (5 bases). CDR1 is SEHNR and CDR2 is FQNEAQ in the germline V gene (reference sequence). The CDR3 extends over 12 amino acids. V lost 5 bases to trimming and J lost 7 bases, with 8 bases between them.

This clone was observed a few times. This chain links TRBV5-1 with TRBJ1-1, with TRBD1 matching 9 bases. Germline lookup yields CDR1 SGHRS and CDR2 YFSETQ. This CDR3 spans 16 amino acids. Trimming removed 0 bases from V and 4 bases from J; junction bases left unmatched: 7. As DNA, the CDR3 is TGCGCCAGCAGCTTGGATTCCGGACAGGGGCCCACTGAAGCTTTCTTT. Translation: CASSLDSGQGPTEAFF.

This clone was detected only once. This chain uses TRBV9 with TRBJ2-3; 10 bases are shared with TRBD2. CDR3 length equals 16 residues. CDR1 is SGDLS and CDR2 is YYNGEE in the germline V gene. The J segment lost 2 bases and the V segment lost 2 bases, leaving 5 bases of the junction unmatched. The CDR3 DNA is TGTGCCAGCAGCGTCCGGACTAGCGGAAACACAGATACGCAGTATTTT. As protein: CASSVRTSGNTDTQYF.

The rearrangement joins TRBV7-2 to TRBJ2-1; TRBD2 is a possible D gene (6 bases). The CDR3 length is 15 residues. V was shortened by 3 bases and J by 9 bases, with 18 bases between the two germline ends. Germline V gene lookup returns CDR1 SGHTA and CDR2 FQGNSA. The CDR3: CASSFTGDWASEQFF. CDR3 sequence (DNA): TGTGCCAGCAGCTTTACGGGGGACTGGGCAAGTGAGCAGTTCTTC.

The chain couples TRBV19 to TRBJ2-1; D ambiguous. Germline V gene data show CDR1 as LNHDA and CDR2 as SQIVND (reference sequence). The CDR3 covers 14 residues. V shed 0 bases and J shed 6 bases, with 9 bases lying between them. CDR3 residues: CASSIDLAINEQFF. In DNA form, the CDR3 reads TGTGCCAGTAGTATAGATCTGGCAATCAATGAGCAGTTCTTC.

On this clone: This sample also contains other DNA sequences that code for the same CDR3. The J gene is TRBJ1-1, the V gene TRBV29-1; D is perhaps TRBD1 (5 bases). CDR3 length equals 13 residues. Germline V gene lookup returns CDR1 SQVTM and CDR2 ANQGSEA. The V and J ends lost 6 bases and 0 bases respectively, with 11 bases between them. The CDR3 loop reads CSVADTLNTEAFF. The CDR3, as DNA: TGCAGCGTGGCGGACACCTTGAACACTGAAGCTTTCTTT.

The chain has TRBV28 and TRBJ1-2, with D unresolved. Germline-derived CDR1 and CDR2 are MDHEN and SYDVKM. V was trimmed by 11 bases and J by 2 bases, leaving 15 bases between them. The CDR3 covers 13 residues. This chain's CDR3 is CAAAGERNYGYTF. The DNA for the CDR3 is TGTGCCGCGGCCGGTGAGCGGAACTATGGCTACACCTTC.

The rearrangement uses TRBV4-3 and TRBJ1-5; tentatively, D is TRBD1 (6 bases). The germline V and J ends were trimmed by 3 bases and 4 bases, with 13 bases remaining between them. Germline CDR1 is LGHNA and CDR2 is YSLEER. The CDR3 length is 15 residues. The CDR3 loop is CASSHRRTVNQPQHF. Here the CDR3 DNA reads TGCGCCAGCAGCCACCGCCGGACAGTGAATCAGCCCCAGCATTTT.